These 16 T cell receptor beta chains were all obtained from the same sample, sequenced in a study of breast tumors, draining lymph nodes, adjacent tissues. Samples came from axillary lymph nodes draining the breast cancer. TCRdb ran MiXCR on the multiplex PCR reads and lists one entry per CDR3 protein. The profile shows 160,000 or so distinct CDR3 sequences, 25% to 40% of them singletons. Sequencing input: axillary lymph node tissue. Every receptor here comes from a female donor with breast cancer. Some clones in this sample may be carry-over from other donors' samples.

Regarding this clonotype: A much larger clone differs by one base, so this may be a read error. CDR3: CASSPRGEQSF. The CDR3 DNA reads as TGTGCCAGCAGTCCTAGGGGTGAGCAGTCCTTC. The J gene is TRBJ2-1, the V gene TRBV28, with D possibly being TRBD1 (5 bases). Germline CDR1 MDHEN, CDR2 SYDVKM. The CDR3 is 11 amino acids.

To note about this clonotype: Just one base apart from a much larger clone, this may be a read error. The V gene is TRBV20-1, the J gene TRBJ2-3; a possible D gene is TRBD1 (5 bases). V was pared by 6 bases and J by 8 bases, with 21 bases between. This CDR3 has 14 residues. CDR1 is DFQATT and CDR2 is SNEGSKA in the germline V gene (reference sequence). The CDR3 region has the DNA TGCAGTGCCAGGACATTCGAGGACATGGCTACGCAGTATTTT. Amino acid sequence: CSARTFEDMATQYF.

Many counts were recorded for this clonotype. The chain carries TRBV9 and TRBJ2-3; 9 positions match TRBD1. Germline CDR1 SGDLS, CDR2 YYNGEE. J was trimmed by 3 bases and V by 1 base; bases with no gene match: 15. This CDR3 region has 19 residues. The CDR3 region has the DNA TGTGCCAGCAGCGTAATTCCCCAAGGAGGACAGGGGACTACAGATACGCAGTATTTT. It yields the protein CASSVIPQGGQGTTDTQYF.

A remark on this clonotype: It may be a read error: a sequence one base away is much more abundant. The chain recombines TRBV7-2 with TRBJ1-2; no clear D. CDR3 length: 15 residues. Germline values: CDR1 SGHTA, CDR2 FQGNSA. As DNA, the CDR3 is TGTGCCAGCAGCCCACCTCGGGTTGGGAACTATGGCTACCCCTTC. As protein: CASSPPRVGNYGYPF.

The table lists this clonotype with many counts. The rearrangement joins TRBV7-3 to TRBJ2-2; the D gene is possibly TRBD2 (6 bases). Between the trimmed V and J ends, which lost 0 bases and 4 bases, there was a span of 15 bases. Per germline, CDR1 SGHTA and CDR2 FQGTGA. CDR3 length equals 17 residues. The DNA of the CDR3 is TGTGCCAGCAGCTTAACCGGCAGGAGGGGCACCACCGGGGAGCTGTTTTTT. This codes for CASSLTGRRGTTGELFF. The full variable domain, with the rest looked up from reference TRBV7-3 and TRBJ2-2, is GAGVSQTPSNKVTEKGKYVELRCDPISGHTALYWYRQSLGQGPEFLIYFQGTGAADDSGLPNDRFFAVRPEGSVSTLKIQRTERGDSAVYLCASSLTGRRGTTGELFFGEGSRLTVL.

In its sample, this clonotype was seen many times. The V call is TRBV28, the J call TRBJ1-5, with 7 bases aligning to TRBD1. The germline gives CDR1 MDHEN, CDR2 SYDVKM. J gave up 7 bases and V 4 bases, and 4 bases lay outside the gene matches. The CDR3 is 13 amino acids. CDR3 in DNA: TGTGCCAGCAGTTACAGGGGTCAACAGCCCCAGCATTTT. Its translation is CASSYRGQQPQHF.

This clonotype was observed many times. This CDR3 reads CSASPGQGNYGYTF. The CDR3 coding sequence is TGCAGTGCTAGTCCTGGACAGGGGAACTATGGCTACACCTTC. V gene TRBV20-1 combines with J gene TRBJ1-2; 9 positions match TRBD1. J lost 2 bases, V lost 3 bases, and 4 bases had no gene match. CDR3 length: 14 residues. CDR1 DFQATT and CDR2 SNEGSKA come from the germline V gene (reference sequence).

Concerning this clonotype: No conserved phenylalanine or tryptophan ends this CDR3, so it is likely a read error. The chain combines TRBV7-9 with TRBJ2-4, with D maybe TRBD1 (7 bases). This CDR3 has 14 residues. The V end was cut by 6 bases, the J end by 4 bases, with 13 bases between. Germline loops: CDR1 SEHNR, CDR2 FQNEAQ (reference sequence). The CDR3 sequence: CASSRGTDKNIQYL. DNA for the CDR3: TGTGCCAGCAGTCGCGGGACAGATAAAAACATTCAGTACCTC.

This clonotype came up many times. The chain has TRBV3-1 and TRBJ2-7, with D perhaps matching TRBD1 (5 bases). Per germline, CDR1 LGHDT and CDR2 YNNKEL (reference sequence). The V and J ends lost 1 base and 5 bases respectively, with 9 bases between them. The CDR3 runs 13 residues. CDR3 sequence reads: CASSQVQGHEQYF. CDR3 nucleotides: TGTGCCAGCAGCCAAGTTCAGGGCCACGAGCAGTACTTC.

This chain's CDR3 is CSAREIAGSSYEQYF. CDR3 bases: TGCAGTGCTAGAGAGATAGCGGGGAGCTCCTACGAGCAGTACTTC. V and J are TRBV20-1 and TRBJ2-7, with 8 bases fitting TRBD2. The CDR3 runs to 15 residues. CDR1 is DFQATT, CDR2 SNEGSKA, per germline (reference sequence). V shed 0 bases and J 0 bases; nucleotides not matched to a gene: 4.

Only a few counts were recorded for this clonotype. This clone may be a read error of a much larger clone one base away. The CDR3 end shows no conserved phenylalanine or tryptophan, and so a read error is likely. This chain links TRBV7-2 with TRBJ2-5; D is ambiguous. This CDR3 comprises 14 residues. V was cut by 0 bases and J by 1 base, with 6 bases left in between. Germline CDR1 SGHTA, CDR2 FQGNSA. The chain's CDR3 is CASSLAPAQETQYL. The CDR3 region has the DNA TGTGCCAGCAGCTTAGCGCCGGCCCAAGAGACCCAGTACCTC.

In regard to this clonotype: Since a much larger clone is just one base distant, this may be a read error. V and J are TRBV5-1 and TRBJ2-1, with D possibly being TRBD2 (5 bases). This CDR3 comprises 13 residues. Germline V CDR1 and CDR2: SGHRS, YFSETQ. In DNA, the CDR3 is TGTGCCAGCAGCTTGGAGGCCCGGTATGACCAGTTCTTC. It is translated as CASSLEARYDQFF.

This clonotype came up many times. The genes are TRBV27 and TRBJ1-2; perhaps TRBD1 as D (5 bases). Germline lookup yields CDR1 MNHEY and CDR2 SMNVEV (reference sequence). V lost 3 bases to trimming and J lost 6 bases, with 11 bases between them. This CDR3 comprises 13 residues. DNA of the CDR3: TGTGCCAGCAGTTTGAACAGGTTAGATGGCTACACCTTC. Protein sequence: CASSLNRLDGYTF.

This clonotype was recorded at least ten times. The CDR3 sequence: CASSKPGRETQYF. The CDR3 DNA follows: TGTGCCAGCAGCAAACCAGGGAGAGAGACCCAGTACTTC. This rearrangement joins TRBV7-8 to TRBJ2-5; tentatively, D is TRBD1 or TRBD2 (5 bases each). Per germline, CDR1 SGHVS and CDR2 FQNEAQ. V dropped 5 bases and J dropped 4 bases, with 11 bases sitting between them. CDR3 size: 13 residues.

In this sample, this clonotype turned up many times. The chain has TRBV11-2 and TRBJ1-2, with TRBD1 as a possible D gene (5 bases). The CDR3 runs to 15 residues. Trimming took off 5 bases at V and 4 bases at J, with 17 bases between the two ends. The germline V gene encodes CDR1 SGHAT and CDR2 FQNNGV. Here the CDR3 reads CASSPRRGAGYGYTF. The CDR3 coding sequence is TGTGCCAGCAGCCCCCGGAGAGGGGCCGGCTATGGCTACACCTTC.

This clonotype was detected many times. The DNA of the CDR3 is TGTGCCAGCTCACGATCGAAGTCCAACACCATATATTTT. This codes for CASSRSKSNTIYF. The rearrangement joins TRBV18 to TRBJ1-3; the D is unclear. Deletions cut 4 bases from V and 7 bases from J, with 11 bases between. Germline values: CDR1 KGHSH, CDR2 LQKENI. The CDR3 loop spans 13 amino acids.